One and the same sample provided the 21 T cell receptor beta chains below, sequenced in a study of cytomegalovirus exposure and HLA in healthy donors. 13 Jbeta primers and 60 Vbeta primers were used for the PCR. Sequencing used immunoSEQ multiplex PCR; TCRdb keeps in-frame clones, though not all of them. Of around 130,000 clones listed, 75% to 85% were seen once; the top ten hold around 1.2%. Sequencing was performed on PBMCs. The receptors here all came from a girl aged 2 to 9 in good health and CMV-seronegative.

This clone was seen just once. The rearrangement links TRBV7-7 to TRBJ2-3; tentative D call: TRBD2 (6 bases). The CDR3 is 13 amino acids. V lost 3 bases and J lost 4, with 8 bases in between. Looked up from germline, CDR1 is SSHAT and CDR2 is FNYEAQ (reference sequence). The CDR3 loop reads CASSLASADTQYF. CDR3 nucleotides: TGTGCCAGCAGCTTGGCTAGCGCAGATACGCAGTATTTT.

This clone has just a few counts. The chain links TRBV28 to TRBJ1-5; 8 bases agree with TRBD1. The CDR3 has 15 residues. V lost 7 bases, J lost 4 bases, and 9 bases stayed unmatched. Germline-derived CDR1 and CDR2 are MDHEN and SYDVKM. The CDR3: CASTLTGEGNQPQHF. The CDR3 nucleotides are TGTGCCAGCACCTTGACAGGGGAAGGGAATCAGCCCCAGCATTTT.

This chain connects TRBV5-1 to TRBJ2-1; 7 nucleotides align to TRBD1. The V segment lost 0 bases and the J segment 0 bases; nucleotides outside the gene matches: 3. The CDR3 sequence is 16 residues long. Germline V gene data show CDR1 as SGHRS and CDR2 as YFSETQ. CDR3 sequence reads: CASSLEGQSSYNEQFF. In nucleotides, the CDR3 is TGCGCCAGCAGCTTGGAGGGACAGAGCTCCTACAATGAGCAGTTCTTC.

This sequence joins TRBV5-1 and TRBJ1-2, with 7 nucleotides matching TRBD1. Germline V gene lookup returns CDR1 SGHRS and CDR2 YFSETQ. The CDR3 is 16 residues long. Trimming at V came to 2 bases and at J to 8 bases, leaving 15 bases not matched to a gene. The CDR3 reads CASSFSSLQGKEGYTF. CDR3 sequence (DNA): TGCGCCAGCAGCTTTTCTTCTCTACAGGGGAAGGAAGGCTACACCTTC.

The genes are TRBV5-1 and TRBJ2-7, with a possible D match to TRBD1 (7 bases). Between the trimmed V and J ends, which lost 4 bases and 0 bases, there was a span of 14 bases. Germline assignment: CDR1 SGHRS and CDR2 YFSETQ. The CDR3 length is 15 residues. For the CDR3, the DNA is TGCGCCAGCAGCCCCCGACAGGGACTCTCCTACGAGCAGTACTTC. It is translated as CASSPRQGLSYEQYF.

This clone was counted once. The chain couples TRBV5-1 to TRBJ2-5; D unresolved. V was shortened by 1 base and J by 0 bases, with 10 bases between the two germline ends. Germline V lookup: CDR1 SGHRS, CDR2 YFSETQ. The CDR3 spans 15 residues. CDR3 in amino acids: CASSLLGADQETQYF. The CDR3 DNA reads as TGCGCCAGCAGCTTGTTAGGTGCGGACCAAGAGACCCAGTACTTC.

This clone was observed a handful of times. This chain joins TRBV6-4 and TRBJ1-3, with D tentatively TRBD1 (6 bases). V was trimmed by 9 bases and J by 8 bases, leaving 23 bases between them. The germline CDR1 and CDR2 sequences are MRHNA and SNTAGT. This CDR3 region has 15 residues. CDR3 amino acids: CASPKQAQGGYTIYF. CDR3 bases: TGTGCCAGTCCAAAACAGGCACAGGGTGGGTACACCATATATTTT.

CDR3 sequence (DNA): TGCGCCAGCAGCTTGGGACAGGGGGCATACTTAAACTATGGCTACACCTTC. Translated, it gives CASSLGQGAYLNYGYTF. This chain uses TRBV5-1 with TRBJ1-2, with 10 bases that match TRBD1. Looked up from germline, CDR1 is SGHRS and CDR2 is YFSETQ. This CDR3 comprises 17 residues. Trimming at V came to 0 bases and at J to 2 bases, leaving 7 bases not matched to a gene.

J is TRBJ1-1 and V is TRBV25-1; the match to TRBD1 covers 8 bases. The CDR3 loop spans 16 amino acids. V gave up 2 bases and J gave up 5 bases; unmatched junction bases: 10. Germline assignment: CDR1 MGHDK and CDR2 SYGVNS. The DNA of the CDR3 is TGTGCCAGCAGTGAAGGGCCTAGGACAGGGAGTACTGAAGCTTTCTTT. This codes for CASSEGPRTGSTEAFF.

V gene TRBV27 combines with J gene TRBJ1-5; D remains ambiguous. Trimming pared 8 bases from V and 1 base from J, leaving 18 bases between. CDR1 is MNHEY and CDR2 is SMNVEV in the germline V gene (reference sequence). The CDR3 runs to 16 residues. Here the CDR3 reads CASCPANRGSNQPQHF. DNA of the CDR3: TGTGCCAGCTGCCCCGCGAATAGAGGGAGCAATCAGCCCCAGCATTTT.

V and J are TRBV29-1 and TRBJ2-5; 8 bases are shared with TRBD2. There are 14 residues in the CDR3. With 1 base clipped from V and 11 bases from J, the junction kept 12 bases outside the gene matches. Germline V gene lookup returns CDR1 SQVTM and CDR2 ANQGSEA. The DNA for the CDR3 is TGCAGCGTTGAAGTAAGCCGACTAGCGAGGGAGCAGTACTTC. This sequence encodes CSVEVSRLAREQYF.

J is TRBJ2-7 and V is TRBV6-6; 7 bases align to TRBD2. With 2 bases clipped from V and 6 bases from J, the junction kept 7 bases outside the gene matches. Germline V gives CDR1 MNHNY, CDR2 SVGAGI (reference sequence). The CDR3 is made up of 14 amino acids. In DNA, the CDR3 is TGTGCCAGCAGTTACGACGCGGGGGTTGGCGAGCAGTACTTC. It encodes CASSYDAGVGEQYF.

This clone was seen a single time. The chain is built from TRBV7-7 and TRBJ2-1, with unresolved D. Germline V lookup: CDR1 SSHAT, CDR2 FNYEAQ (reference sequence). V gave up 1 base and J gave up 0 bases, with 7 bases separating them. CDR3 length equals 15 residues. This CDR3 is CASSLGYGSYNEQFF. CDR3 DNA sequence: TGTGCCAGCAGCTTAGGCTACGGCTCCTACAATGAGCAGTTCTTC.

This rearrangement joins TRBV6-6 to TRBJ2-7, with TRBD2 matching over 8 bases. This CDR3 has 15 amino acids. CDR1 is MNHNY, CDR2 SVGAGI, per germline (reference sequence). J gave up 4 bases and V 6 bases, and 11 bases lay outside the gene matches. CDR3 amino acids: CASSGGAGGGYEQYF. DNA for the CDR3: TGTGCCAGCAGCGGGGGGGCGGGAGGAGGTTACGAGCAGTACTTC.

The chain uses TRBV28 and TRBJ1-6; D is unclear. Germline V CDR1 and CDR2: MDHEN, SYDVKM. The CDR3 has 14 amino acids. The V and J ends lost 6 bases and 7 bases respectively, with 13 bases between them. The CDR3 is CASSPSGNNSPLHF. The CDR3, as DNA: TGTGCCAGCAGCCCATCGGGGAACAATTCACCCCTCCACTTT.

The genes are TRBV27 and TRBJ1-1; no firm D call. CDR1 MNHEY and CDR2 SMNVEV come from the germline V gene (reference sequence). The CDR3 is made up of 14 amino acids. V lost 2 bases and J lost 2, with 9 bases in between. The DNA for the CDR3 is TGTGCCAGCAGTTTACTATCAATCAACACTGAAGCTTTCTTT. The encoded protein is CASSLLSINTEAFF.

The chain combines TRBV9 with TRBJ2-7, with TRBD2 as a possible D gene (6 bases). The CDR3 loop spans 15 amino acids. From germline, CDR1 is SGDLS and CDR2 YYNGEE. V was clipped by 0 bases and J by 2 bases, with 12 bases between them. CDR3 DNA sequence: TGTGCCAGCAGCGTAGGAGTCGGGGGAACCTACGAGCAGTACTTC. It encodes CASSVGVGGTYEQYF.

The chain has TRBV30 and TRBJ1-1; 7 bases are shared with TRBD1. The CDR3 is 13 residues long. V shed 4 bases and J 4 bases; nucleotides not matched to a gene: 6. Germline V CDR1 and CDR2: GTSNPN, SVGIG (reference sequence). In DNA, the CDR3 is TGTGCCTGGAACGGACAGGATGGCACTGAAGCTTTCTTT. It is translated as CAWNGQDGTEAFF.

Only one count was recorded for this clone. In DNA form, the CDR3 reads TGTGCCAGCAGCCAACAGGACTACAATGAGCAGTTCTTC. Amino acid sequence: CASSQQDYNEQFF. The V and J genes are TRBV7-9 and TRBJ2-1, with D possibly TRBD1 on 5 matching bases. The CDR3 extends over 13 amino acids. V was clipped by 5 bases and J by 3 bases, with 8 bases between them. Germline V gives CDR1 SEHNR, CDR2 FQNEAQ (reference sequence).

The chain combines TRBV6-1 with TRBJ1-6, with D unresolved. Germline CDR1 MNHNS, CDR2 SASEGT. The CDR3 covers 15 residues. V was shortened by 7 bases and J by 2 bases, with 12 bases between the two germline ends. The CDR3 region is CASTPVTPYNSPLHF. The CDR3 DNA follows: TGTGCCAGCACCCCAGTAACCCCCTATAATTCACCCCTCCACTTT.

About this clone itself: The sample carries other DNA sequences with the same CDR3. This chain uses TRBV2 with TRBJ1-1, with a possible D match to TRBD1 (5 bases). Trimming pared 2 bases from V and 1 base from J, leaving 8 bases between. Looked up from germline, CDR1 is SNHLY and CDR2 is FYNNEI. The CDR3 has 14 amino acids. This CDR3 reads CASSERGGNTEAFF. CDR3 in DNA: TGTGCCAGCAGTGAAAGGGGAGGGAACACTGAAGCTTTCTTT.